Each of the 21 T cell receptor beta chains below was sequenced from the same sample in a study of shared clonotypes between healthy human individuals. Generated by immunoSEQ multiplex PCR, the TCRdb table keeps only in-frame clones and is missing some. This table has about 590,000 clones, over 95% appearing once. Naivety among CD8 cells was defined by CD45RO negativity and positive CCR7 selection, thereby excluding terminally differentiated effector memory CD45RA+ cells. Sequencing used naive CD8+ T cells sorted from blood. Receptors were obtained from a woman aged 25 to 39 in good health.

The rearrangement uses TRBV5-6 and TRBJ1-5, with D hard to call. CDR1 is SGHDT and CDR2 is YYEEEE in the germline V gene. The V end was cut by 0 bases, the J end by 2 bases, with 6 bases between. The CDR3 runs 14 residues. CDR3 in amino acids: CASSLVSGNQPQHF. CDR3 nucleotide sequence: TGTGCCAGCAGCTTGGTCAGCGGCAATCAGCCCCAGCATTTT.

The chain joins TRBV27 to TRBJ2-7; D ambiguous. CDR3 length equals 12 residues. Germline V lookup: CDR1 MNHEY, CDR2 SMNVEV (reference sequence). V was clipped by 7 bases and J by 7 bases, with 14 bases between them. CDR3 loop: CASTHPNGEQYF. The CDR3 DNA is TGTGCCAGCACCCATCCCAACGGAGAGCAGTACTTC.

The rearrangement joins TRBV2 to TRBJ1-2; D is uncertain. The germline CDR1 and CDR2 sequences are SNHLY and FYNNEI. The germline V and J ends were trimmed by 1 base and 8 bases, with 8 bases remaining between them. This CDR3 spans 12 amino acids. The CDR3 is CASSEEAGGYTF. The CDR3 bases are TGTGCCAGCAGTGAAGAGGCTGGGGGCTACACCTTC.

V gene TRBV29-1 combines with J gene TRBJ1-1; D ambiguous. Trimming pared 7 bases from V and 0 bases from J, leaving 9 bases between. Germline V gives CDR1 SQVTM, CDR2 ANQGSEA. This CDR3 spans 12 amino acids. This CDR3 is CSAPGLNTEAFF. In nucleotides, the CDR3 is TGCAGCGCTCCGGGTCTGAACACTGAAGCTTTCTTT.

The chain joins TRBV4-2 to TRBJ2-7, with a tentative D call TRBD2 (5 bases). V was cut by 3 bases and J by 5 bases, with 17 bases left in between. Germline CDR1 is LGHNA and CDR2 is YNFKEQ. The CDR3 has 15 amino acids. The CDR3 sequence is CASSQGALSSNEQYF. The CDR3 nucleotides read TGTGCCAGCAGCCAGGGCGCCCTTTCTAGCAACGAGCAGTACTTC.

The chain links TRBV7-9 to TRBJ2-7; no clear D gene. Trimming removed 5 bases at V and 4 bases at J, with 6 bases between. Germline values: CDR1 SEHNR, CDR2 FQNEAQ (reference sequence). CDR3 size: 11 residues. The CDR3 sequence is CASSQAYEQYF. The CDR3 DNA is TGTGCCAGCAGCCAAGCGTACGAGCAGTACTTC. Drawing the rest from reference TRBV7-9 and TRBJ2-7, the complete variable domain is DTGVSQNPRHKITKRGQNVTFRCDPISEHNRLYWYRQTLGQGPEFLTYFQNEAQLEKSRLLSDRFSAERPKGSFSTLEIQRTEQGDSAMYLCASSQAYEQYFGPGTRLTVT.

The chain carries TRBV19 and TRBJ2-3; 9 nucleotides agree with TRBD1. Germline assignment: CDR1 LNHDA and CDR2 SQIVND (reference sequence). J lost 5 bases, V lost 4 bases, and 7 bases had no gene match. CDR3 length: 15 residues. CDR3 loop: CASSTRQGVRDTQYF. DNA of the CDR3: TGTGCCAGTAGTACTAGACAGGGGGTTCGAGATACGCAGTATTTT.

V is TRBV7-9 and J is TRBJ1-5; D may be TRBD1 (5 bases). CDR3 length equals 14 residues. From germline, CDR1 is SEHNR and CDR2 FQNEAQ (reference sequence). Trimming removed 3 bases at V and 5 bases at J, with 11 bases between. CDR3 protein: CASSFGGSHQPQHF. CDR3 DNA sequence: TGTGCCAGCAGCTTTGGGGGAAGCCATCAGCCCCAGCATTTT.

The chain combines TRBV2 with TRBJ2-6; 7 nucleotides match TRBD1. V gave up 4 bases and J gave up 2 bases; unmatched junction bases: 5. The CDR3 is made up of 16 amino acids. CDR1 and CDR2 (germline): SNHLY, FYNNEI. CDR3 DNA sequence: TGTGCCAGCAGTGTGGGGACAGTTGCTGGGGCCAACGTCCTGACTTTC. This translates into CASSVGTVAGANVLTF.

The genes are TRBV5-6 and TRBJ1-5; D unresolved. Germline V gene sequence: CDR1 SGHDT, CDR2 YYEEEE. This CDR3 spans 13 amino acids. Trimming removed 4 bases at V and 5 bases at J, with 10 bases between. The CDR3 DNA sequence: TGTGCCAGCAGCCCAGGATCGCATCAGCCCCAGCATTTT. Translated: CASSPGSHQPQHF.

The chain employs TRBV28 and TRBJ2-5; D unresolved. The closer fit of TRBJ2-7 to the DNA end suggests the J call may be wrong. Per the germline V gene, CDR1 is MDHEN and CDR2 is SYDVKM. The CDR3 length is 11 residues. For the CDR3, the DNA is TGTGCCAGCAGTTTATTCGACGAGCAGTACTTC. As protein: CASSLFDEQYF.

The chain joins TRBV4-1 to TRBJ1-5, with D hard to call. Germline V lookup: CDR1 MGHRA, CDR2 YSYEKL. The CDR3 extends over 13 amino acids. V shed 4 bases and J shed 6 bases, with 10 bases lying between them. CDR3 in amino acids: CASSPKGSQPQHF. The CDR3 nucleotides read TGCGCCAGCAGCCCTAAAGGGAGTCAGCCCCAGCATTTT.

Concerning this clone: This CDR3 is also generated by other DNA sequences in the sample. This chain links TRBV27 with TRBJ1-1; a possible D gene is TRBD1 (5 bases). Per germline, CDR1 MNHEY and CDR2 SMNVEV (reference sequence). The CDR3 sequence is 14 residues long. Trimming took 3 bases from V and 0 from J, leaving 8 bases between them. CDR3 sequence reads: CASSFAGMNTEAFF. The CDR3 bases are TGTGCCAGCAGTTTCGCAGGGATGAACACTGAAGCTTTCTTT.

J is TRBJ2-7 and V is TRBV6-1; D is uncertain. Germline V lookup: CDR1 MNHNS, CDR2 SASEGT. The CDR3 is 12 residues long. CDR3 amino acids: CAVGIQFYEQYF. DNA of the CDR3: TGTGCGGTAGGGATCCAATTCTACGAGCAGTACTTC.

The chain recombines TRBV6-5 with TRBJ2-2, with 11 bases fitting TRBD1. Germline CDR1 reads MNHEY; CDR2 reads SVGAGI. The J segment lost 2 bases and the V segment lost 3 bases, leaving 2 bases of the junction unmatched. The CDR3 covers 16 residues. For the CDR3, the DNA is TGTGCCAGCAGTTATGGGACAGGGGGTAACACCGGGGAGCTGTTTTTT. The encoded protein is CASSYGTGGNTGELFF.

J is TRBJ1-5 and V is TRBV23-1; 11 bases align to TRBD1. TRBV23-1 is filed as an ORF, its function uncertain. V shed 2 bases, J shed 0 bases, and the junction held 9 bases outside the gene matches. This CDR3 has 19 residues. The chain's CDR3 is CASSQRTGGAVYSNQPQHF. As DNA, the CDR3 is TGCGCCAGCAGTCAAAGGACAGGGGGCGCCGTGTATAGCAATCAGCCCCAGCATTTT.

This chain uses TRBV28 with TRBJ2-7; the match to TRBD1 covers 8 bases. V gave up 5 bases and J gave up 0 bases; unmatched junction bases: 15. CDR3 size: 18 residues. Germline loops: CDR1 MDHEN, CDR2 SYDVKM. Here the CDR3 DNA reads TGTGCCAGCAGTCTTAAACTCGAGACAGGGGTGAGCTCCTACGAGCAGTACTTC. The encoded protein is CASSLKLETGVSSYEQYF.

This sequence joins TRBV7-9 and TRBJ1-2; D not resolved. This CDR3 is 14 amino acids long. CDR1 SEHNR and CDR2 FQNEAQ come from the germline V gene (reference sequence). V shed 3 bases and J shed 2 bases, with 10 bases lying between them. The CDR3 loop is CASSLADENYGYTF. CDR3 coding DNA: TGTGCCAGCAGCTTGGCGGACGAAAACTATGGCTACACCTTC.

The chain joins TRBV19 to TRBJ2-1; 9 bases align to TRBD2. V dropped 0 bases and J dropped 3; count of bases not matched to a gene: 6. Germline CDR1 LNHDA, CDR2 SQIVND (reference sequence). CDR3 length: 17 amino acids. CDR3 sequence reads: CASSIDQVSGSYNEQFF. CDR3 DNA sequence: TGTGCCAGTAGTATAGATCAGGTTAGCGGGAGCTACAATGAGCAGTTCTTC.

The count of this clone is one. The gene calls are TRBV10-3 and TRBJ2-2; a possible D gene is TRBD2 (6 bases). The CDR3 runs 16 residues. Germline loops: CDR1 ENHRY, CDR2 SYGVKD. V lost 9 bases to trimming and J lost 4 bases, with 21 bases between them. The CDR3 coding sequence is TGTGCCATATTAAGCATGGAGGGCCAGGGCACCGGGGAGCTGTTTTTT. Amino acids: CAILSMEGQGTGELFF.

This clone has only one observation. The chain uses TRBV27 and TRBJ2-1, with 7 bases matching TRBD2. The CDR3 is 18 residues long. Germline CDR1 reads MNHEY; CDR2 reads SMNVEV (reference sequence). Trimming cost V 3 bases and J 7 bases; bases outside gene matches: 18. CDR3 region: CASSFLPLKTSSKNEQFF. CDR3 bases: TGTGCCAGCAGTTTCCTCCCCCTTAAGACTAGCTCGAAGAATGAGCAGTTCTTC.